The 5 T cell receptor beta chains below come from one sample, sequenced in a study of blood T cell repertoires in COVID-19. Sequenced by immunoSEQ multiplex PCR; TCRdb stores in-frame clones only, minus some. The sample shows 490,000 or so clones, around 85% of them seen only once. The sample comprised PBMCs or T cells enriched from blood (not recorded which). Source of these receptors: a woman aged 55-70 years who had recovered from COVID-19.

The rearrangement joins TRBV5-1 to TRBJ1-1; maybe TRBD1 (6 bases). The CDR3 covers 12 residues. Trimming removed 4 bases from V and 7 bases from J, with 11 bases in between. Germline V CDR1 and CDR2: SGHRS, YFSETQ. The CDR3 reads CASSRTENEAFF. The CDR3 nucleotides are TGCGCCAGCAGCCGGACAGAGAATGAAGCTTTCTTT.

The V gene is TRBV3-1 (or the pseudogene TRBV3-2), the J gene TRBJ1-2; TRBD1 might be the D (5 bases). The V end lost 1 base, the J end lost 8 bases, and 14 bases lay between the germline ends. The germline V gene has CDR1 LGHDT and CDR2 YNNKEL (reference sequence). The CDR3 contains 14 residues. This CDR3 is CASSQAGSEGGYTF. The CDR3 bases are TGTGCCAGCAGCCAAGCTGGTTCGGAGGGGGGCTACACCTTC.

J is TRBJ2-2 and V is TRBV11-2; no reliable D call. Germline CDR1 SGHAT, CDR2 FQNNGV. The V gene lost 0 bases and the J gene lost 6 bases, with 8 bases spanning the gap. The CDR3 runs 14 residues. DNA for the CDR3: TGTGCCAGCAGCTTAGAACTAATCTCCGGGGAGCTGTTTTTT. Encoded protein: CASSLELISGELFF. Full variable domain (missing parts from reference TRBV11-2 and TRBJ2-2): EAGVAQSPRYKIIEKRQSVAFWCNPISGHATLYWYQQILGQGPKLLIQFQNNGVVDDSQLPKDRFSAERLKGVDSTLKIQPAKLEDSAVYLCASSLELISGELFFGEGSRLTVL.

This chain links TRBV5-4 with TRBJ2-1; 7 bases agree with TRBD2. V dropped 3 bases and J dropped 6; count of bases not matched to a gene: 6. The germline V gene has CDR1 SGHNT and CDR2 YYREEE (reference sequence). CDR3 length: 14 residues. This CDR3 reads CASSSMASGNEQFF. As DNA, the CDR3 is TGTGCCAGCAGCTCGATGGCTAGCGGCAATGAGCAGTTCTTC.

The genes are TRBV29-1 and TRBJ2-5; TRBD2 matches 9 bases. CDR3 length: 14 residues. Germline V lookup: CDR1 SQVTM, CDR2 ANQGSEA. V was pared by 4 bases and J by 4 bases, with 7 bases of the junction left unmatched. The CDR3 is CSVGWRGGIETQYF. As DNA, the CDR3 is TGCAGCGTTGGTTGGCGGGGGGGCATAGAGACCCAGTACTTC.